Reported below is one TCR beta chain. This clonotype was found many times. The target of this receptor is not known. No quality values exist for individual bases; no much larger clone is one base distant. The data originate from a study of T-cell reconstitution after alpha-beta-depleted transplantation in children (dated by TCRdb to the mid-2010s). For the study in its entirety: Using TCR repertoire profiling, the study followed T-cell immune reconstitution in a quantitative way in children after TCRalphabeta/CD19-depleted allogeneic hematopoietic cell transplantation.

Trimming accounts for 3 bases at V and 5 bases at J, while the number of junction bases matched to no gene is 10. The CDR3 holds 16 amino acids from the cysteine to the phenylalanine. CDR3 DNA only is kept here, 48 bases in frame from base 1. CDR1 and CDR2, per the germline V gene (reference sequence), are DFQATT and SNEGSKA. The library was made by PCR. Instrument used: Illumina HiSeq 2500. To normalize quantification of the TCRbeta repertoire, the TCR libraries were built with molecular barcoding that relied on unique molecular identifiers. In TCRdb, the public reads were trimmed at Q25 with fastp and aligned with MiXCR, with productive beta chains retained. CDR3 protein sequences are deduplicated, and each keeps its most common genes and DNA. This sample is represented by over 200,000 distinct CDR3 sequences; around 9.6% of them were singletons. The ten largest clones add up to around 6.2% of the sample.

The clonotype originates from a human donor who donated a stem cell graft to a child with acute lymphoblastic leukemia. The material sequenced was PBMCs from the stem cell graft donor, taken from the stem cell graft. The V and J segments used are TRBV20-1 and TRBJ2-5, with 12 bases aligning to TRBD2. The nucleotides read TGCAGTGCTAGTGGTCTAGCGGGGGGGCTTGGCGAGACCCAGTACTTC. Translation gives CSASGLAGGLGETQYF.